One and the same sample provided the 26 T cell receptor beta chains below, sequenced in a study of T cells expressing NK-cell markers. TCRdb re-called the 5' RACE reads and shows each CDR3 protein once, DNA omitted. Its clone listing holds 400,000 to 500,000 distinct CDR3 sequences. Sequenced sample: blood T cells: a sorted CD56 or NKG2C T cell subset, CD4+ or CD8+ T cells, or bulk PBMC T cells (not recorded which). The receptors stem from a woman between 18 and 69 years old in good health.

The chain carries TRBV29-1 and TRBJ2-4; there is no DNA to check the TCRdb D call of TRBD1. This CDR3 has 14 residues. Germline CDR1 and CDR2: SQVTM and ANQGSEA. CDR3 sequence: CSVEDYSLGNIQYF. The variable domain in full, with the rest retrieved from reference TRBV29-1 and TRBJ2-4, is SAVISQKPSRDICQRGTSLTIQCQVDSQVTMMFWYRQQPGQSLTLIATANQGSEATYESGFVIDKFPISRPNLTFSTLTVSNMSPEDSSIYLCSVEDYSLGNIQYFGAGTRLSVL.

CDR3 protein: CASSFTPDRGTGELFF. The chain joins TRBV5-1 to TRBJ2-2; the D gene TCRdb calls, TRBD1, cannot be checked with no DNA. The CDR3 runs to 16 residues. Germline V gives CDR1 SGHRS, CDR2 YFSETQ.

V gene TRBV6-5 combines with J gene TRBJ2-3; lacking DNA, the TRBD2 call made by TCRdb goes unchecked. CDR1 is MNHEY and CDR2 is SVGAGI in the germline V gene. The CDR3 spans 16 residues. This CDR3 is CASSYGGGVKTDTQYF.

The rearrangement joins TRBV20-1 to TRBJ2-1; TCRdb outputs TRBD2, but without DNA this stays unchecked. The CDR3 spans 13 residues. Germline V gives CDR1 DFQATT, CDR2 SNEGSKA (reference sequence). The CDR3 protein is CSASHPLAGEQFF.

The gene calls are TRBV7-9 and TRBJ2-1; TCRdb reports TRBD1, a call that lacks DNA to check it against. Germline-derived CDR1 and CDR2 are SEHNR and FQNEAQ (reference sequence). The CDR3 is 15 residues long. The CDR3 protein is CASSSGQGYNNEQFF.

The rearrangement links TRBV7-3 to TRBJ2-1; TCRdb proposes TRBD1, but this gene call is untestable without DNA. This CDR3 is built from 13 residues. Germline CDR1 SGHTA, CDR2 FQGTGA. This chain's CDR3 is CASSLGHSQEQFF.

V gene TRBV5-1 combines with J gene TRBJ2-2. Germline V lookup: CDR1 SGHRS, CDR2 YFSETQ. This CDR3 is built from 14 residues. CDR3 amino acids: CASSFPRNTGELFF.

The chain carries TRBV9 and TRBJ1-1; the D call of TRBD1 rests on TCRdb alone, since no DNA is present to check it. The CDR3 has 14 residues. Germline CDR1 reads SGDLS; CDR2 reads YYNGEE. The CDR3: CASTKMTGGTEAFF.

This chain uses TRBV6-2 or TRBV6-3 with TRBJ2-1; TCRdb's D call, TRBD1, is unchecked because there is no DNA. This CDR3 comprises 13 residues. From germline, CDR1 is MNHEY and CDR2 SVGEGT. CDR3 loop: CASSYSRGDEQFF.

This chain links TRBV25-1 with TRBJ2-7; the D call from TCRdb, TRBD1, cannot be confirmed without DNA. The CDR3 has 12 residues. Germline CDR1 is MGHDK and CDR2 is SYGVNS. The CDR3 sequence is CASTRTGSEQYF.

The chain uses TRBV4-3 and TRBJ1-2; TCRdb proposes TRBD1, but this gene call is untestable without DNA. CDR1 and CDR2 from the germline V gene are LGHNA and YSLEER. The CDR3 has 15 residues. CDR3 in amino acids: CASSQDRDRNYGYTF.

The V call is TRBV11-2, the J call TRBJ2-5; TCRdb returns TRBD2, unconfirmable since there is no DNA. CDR3 length equals 12 residues. Germline-derived CDR1 and CDR2 are SGHAT and FQNNGV. This CDR3 is CATGAGQETQYF.

The gene calls are TRBV20-1 and TRBJ2-3; TCRdb returns TRBD2, unconfirmable since there is no DNA. The CDR3 length is 17 residues. CDR1 is DFQATT, CDR2 SNEGSKA, per germline (reference sequence). The CDR3: CSARDRTSGSLTDTQYF.

The genes are TRBV6-2 or TRBV6-3 and TRBJ2-2. CDR1 MNHEY and CDR2 SVGEGT come from the germline V gene. The CDR3 covers 13 residues. The CDR3 region is CASSYRATGELFF.

The chain couples TRBV5-1 to TRBJ2-1; checking the TCRdb D call of TRBD1 is not possible without DNA. This CDR3 has 14 amino acids. Germline assignment: CDR1 SGHRS and CDR2 YFSETQ. CDR3 sequence reads: CASSPLTAEHEQFF.

J is TRBJ2-7 and V is TRBV25-1; the TCRdb call, TRBD1, lacks DNA for checking. The CDR3 spans 15 residues. Germline V gene data show CDR1 as MGHDK and CDR2 as SYGVNS. CDR3 loop: CASSEKTGITYEQYF.

This chain uses TRBV9 with TRBJ1-2. Germline lookup yields CDR1 SGDLS and CDR2 YYNGEE. The CDR3 runs to 16 residues. The CDR3 is CASSAPRTSLLNGYTF.

The rearrangement joins TRBV20-1 to TRBJ2-2; TCRdb lists TRBD1, though no DNA is available to test this call. This CDR3 is built from 15 residues. Germline V gene data show CDR1 as DFQATT and CDR2 as SNEGSKA (reference sequence). The CDR3 spells CSARDPNGGAGELFF.

The chain employs TRBV7-9 and TRBJ1-1. The CDR3 is made up of 12 amino acids. Germline V CDR1 and CDR2: SEHNR, FQNEAQ (reference sequence). CDR3 sequence reads: CASSWRNTEAFF.

The V and J genes are TRBV12-3 or TRBV12-4 and TRBJ1-1. CDR3 length: 12 amino acids. The CDR3 sequence: CASSFQVTEAFF.

The J gene is TRBJ1-6, the V gene TRBV12-3 or TRBV12-4. CDR3 length: 13 amino acids. The chain's CDR3 is CASGPFQNSPLHF.

The rearrangement uses TRBV12-3 or TRBV12-4 and TRBJ2-1; TCRdb calls TRBD1, which cannot be checked without DNA. This CDR3 spans 15 amino acids. CDR3 amino acids: CASPGGYLSYNEQFF.

J is TRBJ2-1 and V is TRBV6-4; TCRdb picks TRBD1, but there is no DNA to check that call. The CDR3 spans 15 residues. The germline CDR1 and CDR2 sequences are MRHNA and SNTAGT. Here the CDR3 reads CASSDSPGQYNEQFF.

V usage is TRBV29-1 and J usage is TRBJ2-3; checking the TCRdb D call of TRBD1 is not possible without DNA. The CDR3 consists of 15 residues. Germline CDR1 reads SQVTM; CDR2 reads ANQGSEA. CDR3 sequence reads: CSSKVDFAGSDTQYF.

The chain's CDR3 is CSVGANDGYTF. The chain links TRBV29-1 to TRBJ1-2. The CDR3 is made up of 11 amino acids. Germline CDR1 reads SQVTM; CDR2 reads ANQGSEA. Based on the CDR3 plus reference TRBV29-1 and TRBJ1-2, the full variable domain is SAVISQKPSRDICQRGTSLTIQCQVDSQVTMMFWYRQQPGQSLTLIATANQGSEATYESGFVIDKFPISRPNLTFSTLTVSNMSPEDSSIYLCSVGANDGYTFGSGTRLTVV.

This chain connects TRBV20-1 to TRBJ2-1; TCRdb picks TRBD2, but there is no DNA to check that call. This CDR3 spans 16 amino acids. Germline lookup yields CDR1 DFQATT and CDR2 SNEGSKA (reference sequence). CDR3 sequence: CSARTASGSSYNEQFF.